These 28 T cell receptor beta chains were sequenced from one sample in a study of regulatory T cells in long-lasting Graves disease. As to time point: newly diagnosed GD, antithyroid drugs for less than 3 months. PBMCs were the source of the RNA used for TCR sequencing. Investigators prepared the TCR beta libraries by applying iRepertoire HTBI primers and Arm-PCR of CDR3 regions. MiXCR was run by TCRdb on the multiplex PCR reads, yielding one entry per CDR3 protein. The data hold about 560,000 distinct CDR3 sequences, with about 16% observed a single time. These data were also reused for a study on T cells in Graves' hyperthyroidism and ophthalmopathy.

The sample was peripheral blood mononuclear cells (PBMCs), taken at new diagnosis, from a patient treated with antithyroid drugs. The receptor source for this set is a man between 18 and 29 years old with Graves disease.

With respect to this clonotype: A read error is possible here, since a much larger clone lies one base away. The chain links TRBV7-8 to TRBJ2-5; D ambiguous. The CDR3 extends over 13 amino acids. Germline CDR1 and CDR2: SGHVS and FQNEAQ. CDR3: CVSSLDITETQYF. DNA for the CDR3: TGTGTCAGCAGCTTAGATATAACGGAGACCCAGTACTTC.

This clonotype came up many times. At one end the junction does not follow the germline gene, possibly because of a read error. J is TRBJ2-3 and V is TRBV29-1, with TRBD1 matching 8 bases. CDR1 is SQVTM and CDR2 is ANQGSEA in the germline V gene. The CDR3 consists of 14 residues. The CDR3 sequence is CSVEDRGRTDTQYF. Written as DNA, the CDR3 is TGCAGCGTTGAAGACAGGGGGCGCACGGATACGCAGTATTTT.

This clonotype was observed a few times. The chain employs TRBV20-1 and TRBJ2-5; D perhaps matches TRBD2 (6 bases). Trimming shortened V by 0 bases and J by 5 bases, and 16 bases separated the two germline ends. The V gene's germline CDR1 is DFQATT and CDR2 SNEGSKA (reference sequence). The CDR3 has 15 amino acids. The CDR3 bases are TGCAGTGCTAGAGATTCGGAGGGGCGCTGGGAGACCCAGTACTTC. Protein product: CSARDSEGRWETQYF.

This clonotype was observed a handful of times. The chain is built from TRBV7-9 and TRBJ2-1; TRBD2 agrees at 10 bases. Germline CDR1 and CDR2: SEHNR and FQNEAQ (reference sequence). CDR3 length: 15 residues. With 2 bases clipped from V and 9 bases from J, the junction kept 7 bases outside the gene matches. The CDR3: CASSLTLAGAGEQFF. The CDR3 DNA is TGTGCCAGCAGCTTAACGCTAGCGGGAGCGGGTGAGCAGTTCTTC.

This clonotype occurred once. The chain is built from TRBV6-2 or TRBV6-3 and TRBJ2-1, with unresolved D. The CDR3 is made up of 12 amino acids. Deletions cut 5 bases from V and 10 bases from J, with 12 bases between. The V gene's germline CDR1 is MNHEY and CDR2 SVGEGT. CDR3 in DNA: TGTGCCAGCAGTGAAGTCGCCTACGAGCAGTTCTTC. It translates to CASSEVAYEQFF.

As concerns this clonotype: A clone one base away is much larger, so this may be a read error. CDR3 protein: CASSLTLGRERPGAQYF. The CDR3 coding sequence is TGTGCCAGCAGTTTAACCCTCGGGCGGGAGCGTCCCGGGGCCCAGTACTTC. The chain joins TRBV28 to TRBJ2-3, with 7 bases aligning to TRBD2. The closer fit of TRBJ2-5 to the DNA end suggests the J call may be wrong. The germline V gene has CDR1 MDHEN and CDR2 SYDVKM. The CDR3 extends over 17 amino acids.

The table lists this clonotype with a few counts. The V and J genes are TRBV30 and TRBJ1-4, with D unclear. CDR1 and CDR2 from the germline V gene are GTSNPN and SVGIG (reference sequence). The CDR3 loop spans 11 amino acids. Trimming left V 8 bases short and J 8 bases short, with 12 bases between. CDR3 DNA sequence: TGTGCCCAGGCAAGAGGCGAAAAACTGTTTTTT. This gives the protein CAQARGEKLFF.

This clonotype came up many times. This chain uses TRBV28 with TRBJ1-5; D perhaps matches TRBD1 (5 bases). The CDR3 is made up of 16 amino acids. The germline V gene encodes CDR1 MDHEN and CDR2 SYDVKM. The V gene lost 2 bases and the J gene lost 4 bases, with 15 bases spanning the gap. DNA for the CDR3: TGTGCCAGCAGTTTAGGAGTCAGCAAGGGGAATCAGCCCCAGCATTTT. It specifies CASSLGVSKGNQPQHF.

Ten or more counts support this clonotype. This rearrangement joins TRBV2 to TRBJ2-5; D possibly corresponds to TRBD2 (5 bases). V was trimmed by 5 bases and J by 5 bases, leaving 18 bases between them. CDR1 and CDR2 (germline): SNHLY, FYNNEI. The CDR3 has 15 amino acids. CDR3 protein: CASSTEGLMGETQYF. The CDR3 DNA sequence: TGTGCCAGCAGTACCGAGGGCCTGATGGGGGAGACCCAGTACTTC.

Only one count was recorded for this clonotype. The CDR3 region has the DNA TGTGCCAGCAGCCACCTCTATGGCTACACCTTC. Its protein product is CASSHLYGYTF. This rearrangement joins TRBV7-2 to TRBJ1-2; unclear D gene. Germline V gene lookup returns CDR1 SGHTA and CDR2 FQGNSA. V was pared by 5 bases and J by 4 bases, with 5 bases between. The CDR3 is 11 amino acids.

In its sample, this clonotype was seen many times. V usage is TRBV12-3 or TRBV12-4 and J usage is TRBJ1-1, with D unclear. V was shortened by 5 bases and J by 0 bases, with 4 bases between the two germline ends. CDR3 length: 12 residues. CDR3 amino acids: CASSRMNTEAFF. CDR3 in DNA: TGTGCCAGCAGTAGGATGAACACTGAAGCTTTCTTT.

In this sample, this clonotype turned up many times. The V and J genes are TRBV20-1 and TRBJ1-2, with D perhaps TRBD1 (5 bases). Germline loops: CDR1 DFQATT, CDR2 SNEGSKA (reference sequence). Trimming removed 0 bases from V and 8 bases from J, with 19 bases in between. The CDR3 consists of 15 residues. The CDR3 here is CSARDPAGKMEGYTF. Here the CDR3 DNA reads TGCAGTGCTAGAGACCCGGCAGGGAAGATGGAAGGCTACACCTTC.

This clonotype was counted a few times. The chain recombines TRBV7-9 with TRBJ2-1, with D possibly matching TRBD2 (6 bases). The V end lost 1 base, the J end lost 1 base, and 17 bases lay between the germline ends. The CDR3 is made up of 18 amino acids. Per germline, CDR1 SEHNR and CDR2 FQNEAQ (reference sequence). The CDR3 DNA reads TGTGCCAGCAGCTTAGGCCGGCGAGGAGGGAGATCCTACAATGAGCAGTTCTTC. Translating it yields CASSLGRRGGRSYNEQFF.

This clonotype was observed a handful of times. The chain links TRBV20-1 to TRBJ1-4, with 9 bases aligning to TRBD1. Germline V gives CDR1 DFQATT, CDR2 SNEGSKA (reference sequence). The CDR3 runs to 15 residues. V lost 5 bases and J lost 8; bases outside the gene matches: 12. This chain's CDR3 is CSAPLQGARREKLFF. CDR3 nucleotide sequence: TGCAGTGCTCCTCTACAGGGGGCTAGGCGAGAAAAACTGTTTTTT.

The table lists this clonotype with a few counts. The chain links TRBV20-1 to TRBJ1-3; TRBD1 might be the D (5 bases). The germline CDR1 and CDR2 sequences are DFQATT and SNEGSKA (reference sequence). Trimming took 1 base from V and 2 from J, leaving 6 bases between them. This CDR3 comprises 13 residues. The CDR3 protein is CSARATAGNTIYF. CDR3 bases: TGCAGTGCTAGAGCGACAGCTGGAAACACCATATATTTT.

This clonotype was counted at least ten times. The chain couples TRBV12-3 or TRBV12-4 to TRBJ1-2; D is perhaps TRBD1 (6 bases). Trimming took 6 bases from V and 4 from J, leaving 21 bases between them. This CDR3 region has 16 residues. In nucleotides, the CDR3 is TGTGCCAGCAGCACCCCCCACGTGGGGGCCAGCTATGGCTACACCTTC. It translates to CASSTPHVGASYGYTF.

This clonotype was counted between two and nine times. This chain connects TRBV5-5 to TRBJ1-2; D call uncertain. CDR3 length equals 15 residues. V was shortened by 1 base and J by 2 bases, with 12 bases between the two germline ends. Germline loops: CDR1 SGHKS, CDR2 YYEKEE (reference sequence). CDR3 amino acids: CASSLPGGSNYGYTF. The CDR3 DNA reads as TGTGCCAGCAGCTTGCCGGGAGGAAGCAACTATGGCTACACCTTC.

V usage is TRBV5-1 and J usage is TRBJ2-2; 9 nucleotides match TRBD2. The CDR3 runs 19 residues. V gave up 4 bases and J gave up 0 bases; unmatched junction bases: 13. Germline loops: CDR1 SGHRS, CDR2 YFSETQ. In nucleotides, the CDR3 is TGCGCCAGCAGCCCCCTCCTGACTAGCGGTATATCGAACACCGGGGAGCTGTTTTTT. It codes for CASSPLLTSGISNTGELFF.

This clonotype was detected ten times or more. This CDR3 is CASSALGDEQFF. The CDR3 nucleotides read TGTGCCAGCAGCGCACTAGGCGATGAGCAGTTCTTC. The V and J genes are TRBV12-3 or TRBV12-4 and TRBJ2-1; a weak D match, TRBD2 (5 bases). This CDR3 has 12 amino acids. V lost 6 bases, J lost 8 bases, and 11 bases lay in between.

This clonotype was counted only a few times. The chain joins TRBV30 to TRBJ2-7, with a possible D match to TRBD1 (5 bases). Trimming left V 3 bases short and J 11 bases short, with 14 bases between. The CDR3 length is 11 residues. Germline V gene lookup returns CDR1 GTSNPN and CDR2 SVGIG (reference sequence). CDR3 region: CAWRGRGREYF. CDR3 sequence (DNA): TGTGCCTGGAGGGGTAGGGGTAGGGAGTACTTC.

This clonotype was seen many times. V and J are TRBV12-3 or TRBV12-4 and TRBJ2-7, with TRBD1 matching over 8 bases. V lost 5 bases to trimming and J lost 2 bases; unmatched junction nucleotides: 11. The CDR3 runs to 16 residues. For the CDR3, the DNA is TGTGCCAGCAGTCCTTCTGGGACAGGACTTGCCTACGAGCAGTACTTC. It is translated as CASSPSGTGLAYEQYF.

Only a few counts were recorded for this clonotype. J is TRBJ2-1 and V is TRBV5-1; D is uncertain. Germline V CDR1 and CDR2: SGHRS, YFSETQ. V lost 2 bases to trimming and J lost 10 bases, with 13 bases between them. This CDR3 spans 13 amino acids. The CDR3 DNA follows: TGCGCCAGCAGCTTCCGGGCGTCCCGCGAGCAGTTCTTC. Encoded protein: CASSFRASREQFF.

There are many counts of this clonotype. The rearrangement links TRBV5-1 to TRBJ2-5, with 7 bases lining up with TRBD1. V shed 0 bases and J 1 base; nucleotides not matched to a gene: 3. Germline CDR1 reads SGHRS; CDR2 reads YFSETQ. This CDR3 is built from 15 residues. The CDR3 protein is CASSLGQGPQETQYF. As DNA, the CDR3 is TGCGCCAGCAGCTTGGGACAGGGACCCCAAGAGACCCAGTACTTC.

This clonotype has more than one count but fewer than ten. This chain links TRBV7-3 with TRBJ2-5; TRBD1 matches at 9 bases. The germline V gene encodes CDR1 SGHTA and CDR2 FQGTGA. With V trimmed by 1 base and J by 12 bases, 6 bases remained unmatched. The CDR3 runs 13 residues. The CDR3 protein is CASSLRQGGRKYF. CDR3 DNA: TGTGCCAGCAGCTTAAGACAGGGGGGAAGGAAGTACTTC.

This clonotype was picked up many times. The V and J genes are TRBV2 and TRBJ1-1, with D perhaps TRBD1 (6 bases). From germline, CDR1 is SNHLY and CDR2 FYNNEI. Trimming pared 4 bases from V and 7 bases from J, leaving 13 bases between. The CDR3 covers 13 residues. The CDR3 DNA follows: TGTGCCAGCAGTGCCGACCTGACAGGTGAAGCTTTCTTT. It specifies CASSADLTGEAFF.

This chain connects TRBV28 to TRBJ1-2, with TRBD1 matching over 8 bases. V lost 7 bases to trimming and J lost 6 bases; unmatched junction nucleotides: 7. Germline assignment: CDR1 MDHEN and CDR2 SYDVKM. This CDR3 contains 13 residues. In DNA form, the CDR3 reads TGTGCCAGCACCCTCGGACAGGGTGATGGCTACACCTTC. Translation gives CASTLGQGDGYTF.

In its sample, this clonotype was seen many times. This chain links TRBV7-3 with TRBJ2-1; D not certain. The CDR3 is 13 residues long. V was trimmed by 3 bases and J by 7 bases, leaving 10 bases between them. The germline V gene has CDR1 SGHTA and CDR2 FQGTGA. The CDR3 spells CASSFRKGNEQFF. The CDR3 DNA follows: TGTGCCAGCAGCTTTAGGAAAGGGAATGAGCAGTTCTTC.

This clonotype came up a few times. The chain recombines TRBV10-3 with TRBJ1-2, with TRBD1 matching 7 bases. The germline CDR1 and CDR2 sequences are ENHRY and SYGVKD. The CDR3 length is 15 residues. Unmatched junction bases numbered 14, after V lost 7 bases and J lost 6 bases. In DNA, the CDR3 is TGTGCCATCACCCCCTTTAACAGGGGCTCGGATGGCTACACCTTC. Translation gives CAITPFNRGSDGYTF.